Below are 26 T cell receptor beta chains sequenced from a single sample in a study of blood T cell repertoires in COVID-19. Sequencing used immunoSEQ multiplex PCR; TCRdb keeps in-frame clones, though not all of them. The sample includes approximately 63,000 clones, roughly 90% seen only once; the top ten take roughly 5%. Specimen: peripheral blood. The receptors derive from a man aged 80 or over in a cohort sampled during active COVID-19.

This rearrangement joins TRBV6-5 to TRBJ2-7; maybe TRBD1 (6 bases). The CDR3 consists of 14 residues. Looked up from germline, CDR1 is MNHEY and CDR2 is SVGAGI. V dropped 7 bases and J dropped 6 bases, with 19 bases sitting between them. CDR3 protein: CASTLGTTRLEQYF. The CDR3 DNA reads as TGTGCCAGCACTTTGGGGACAACTCGGCTCGAGCAGTACTTC.

This clone was counted between two and nine times. The chain couples TRBV19 to TRBJ1-3; 8 nucleotides match TRBD1. The CDR3 extends over 17 amino acids. V shed 6 bases and J 0 bases; nucleotides not matched to a gene: 10. The germline gives CDR1 LNHDA, CDR2 SQIVND (reference sequence). The CDR3 coding sequence is TGTGCCAGTAGGGGTCGGACAGGGTCGATCTCTGGAAACACCATATATTTT. As protein: CASRGRTGSISGNTIYF.

V gene TRBV7-9 combines with J gene TRBJ2-7; TRBD2 might be the D (5 bases). The CDR3 is 13 residues long. The V end lost 5 bases, the J end lost 6 bases, and 14 bases lay between the germline ends. Germline-derived CDR1 and CDR2 are SEHNR and FQNEAQ (reference sequence). CDR3 nucleotides: TGTGCCAGCAGCCTCGGAGGTACCTTCGAGCAGTACTTC. As protein: CASSLGGTFEQYF.

The rearrangement joins TRBV7-6 to TRBJ2-2; TRBD2 might be the D (6 bases). Deletions cut 0 bases from V and 6 bases from J, with 14 bases between. Germline CDR1 reads SGHVS; CDR2 reads FNYEAQ. The CDR3 covers 16 residues. The CDR3: CASSLALAELSGELFF. The CDR3 DNA follows: TGTGCCAGCAGCTTAGCACTAGCAGAACTGTCCGGGGAGCTGTTTTTT. Filled out from reference TRBV7-6 and TRBJ2-2, the complete variable domain reads GAGVSQSPRYKVTKRGQDVALRCDPISGHVSLYWYRQALGQGPEFLTYFNYEAQQDKSGLPNDRFSAERPEGSISTLTIQRTEQRDSAMYRCASSLALAELSGELFFGEGSRLTVL.

This rearrangement joins TRBV7-3 to TRBJ2-1; D possibly corresponds to TRBD2 (5 bases). Trimming took 5 bases from V and 4 from J, leaving 9 bases between them. The CDR3 covers 13 residues. Germline CDR1 and CDR2: SGHTA and FQGTGA. The DNA for the CDR3 is TGTGCCAGCAGCCTCGGACTTTACAATGAGCAGTTCTTC. Protein product: CASSLGLYNEQFF.

The chain recombines TRBV7-9 with TRBJ2-1; no clear D gene. Germline CDR1 reads SEHNR; CDR2 reads FQNEAQ (reference sequence). V was trimmed by 4 bases and J by 5 bases, leaving 9 bases between them. This CDR3 region has 13 residues. DNA for the CDR3: TGTGCCAGCAGCTCTGAGAGGCACAATGAGCAGTTCTTC. This codes for CASSSERHNEQFF.

The CDR3 bases are TGTGCCAGCTCATCGACGGGTTATAGCAATCAGCCCCAGCATTTT. It encodes CASSSTGYSNQPQHF. V is TRBV18 and J is TRBJ1-5; D gene unclear. Germline V gene data show CDR1 as KGHSH and CDR2 as LQKENI. Trimming cost V 5 bases and J 0 bases, with 11 bases left between them. CDR3 length: 15 residues.

As regards this clone: Different DNA sequences within this sample yield the same CDR3. In DNA, the CDR3 is TGTGCCATCAGTGATCGACAATCAAACACTGAAGCTTTCTTT. Protein sequence: CAISDRQSNTEAFF. The rearrangement joins TRBV10-3 to TRBJ1-1; D not resolved. The CDR3 contains 14 residues. Germline V gene lookup returns CDR1 ENHRY and CDR2 SYGVKD. V lost 3 bases to trimming and J lost 2 bases, with 10 bases between them.

The count of this clone is one. A read error may produce the germline difference seen at one junction end. The chain recombines TRBV7-3 with TRBJ2-7; 8 bases agree with TRBD1. The CDR3 contains 13 residues. Germline-derived CDR1 and CDR2 are SGHTA and FQGTGA. The CDR3 coding sequence is TGTGCTAGCAGCCACGGACAGGGCTACGAGCAGTACTTC. Amino acid sequence: CASSHGQGYEQYF. Variable domain in full (rest from reference TRBV7-3 and TRBJ2-7): GAGVSQTPSNKVTEKGKYVELRCDPISGHTALYWYRQSLGQGPEFLIYFQGTGAADDSGLPNDRFFAVRPEGSVSTLKIQRTERGDSAVYLCASSHGQGYEQYFGPGTRLTVT.

The chain links TRBV5-4 to TRBJ2-1; 9 bases match TRBD2. J gave up 7 bases and V 3 bases, and 14 bases lay outside the gene matches. The CDR3 covers 17 residues. The germline CDR1 and CDR2 sequences are SGHNT and YYREEE (reference sequence). As DNA, the CDR3 is TGTGCCAGCAGCTCCCAAACCTCCACGCTAGCGGGAAATGAGCAGTTCTTC. Translated, it gives CASSSQTSTLAGNEQFF.

J is TRBJ1-1 and V is TRBV18, with D tentatively TRBD1 (5 bases). CDR3 size: 13 residues. The V gene lost 4 bases and the J gene lost 1 base, with 7 bases spanning the gap. Germline V gene sequence: CDR1 KGHSH, CDR2 LQKENI. The CDR3 nucleotides read TGTGCCAGCTCACGGGACTGGAACACTGAAGCTTTCTTT. Residues: CASSRDWNTEAFF.

The rearrangement uses TRBV12-3 or TRBV12-4 and TRBJ1-5, with D hard to call. Trimming stripped 2 bases from V and 10 bases from J, with 12 bases between. The CDR3 loop spans 13 amino acids. The CDR3 here is CASSLIHQAPQHF. DNA for the CDR3: TGTGCCAGCAGTTTAATACATCAGGCCCCCCAGCATTTT.

The V call is TRBV2, the J call TRBJ2-5; the D gene is possibly TRBD1 (5 bases). From germline, CDR1 is SNHLY and CDR2 FYNNEI. The V gene lost 7 bases and the J gene lost 5 bases, with 14 bases spanning the gap. The CDR3 runs to 13 residues. In DNA, the CDR3 is TGTGCCAGCAATTTAGGGGTCGGCGAGACCCAGTACTTC. Its protein product is CASNLGVGETQYF.

The chain has TRBV19 and TRBJ1-1, with D perhaps TRBD1 (5 bases). This CDR3 spans 14 amino acids. V gave up 4 bases and J gave up 4 bases, with 13 bases separating them. Germline-derived CDR1 and CDR2 are LNHDA and SQIVND (reference sequence). CDR3 region: CASSTGGPSTEAFF. The CDR3 nucleotides read TGTGCCAGTAGTACGGGGGGACCTAGCACTGAAGCTTTCTTT.

CDR3 loop: CASSGDRVNGYTF. The CDR3 region has the DNA TGTGCCAGCAGTGGGGACAGGGTTAATGGCTACACCTTC. This rearrangement joins TRBV6-6 to TRBJ1-2, with TRBD1 identical over 9 bases. Germline V gives CDR1 MNHNY, CDR2 SVGAGI (reference sequence). Trimming removed 5 bases from V and 6 bases from J; junction bases left unmatched: 4. The CDR3 consists of 13 residues.

The CDR3 DNA reads TGTGCCAGTAGTATAACTAGCGGGGCGTACTATACGCAGTATTTT. The encoded protein is CASSITSGAYYTQYF. The gene calls are TRBV19 and TRBJ2-3; 10 bases are shared with TRBD2. The CDR3 consists of 15 residues. V was clipped by 2 bases and J by 7 bases; unmatched bases: 6. Germline values: CDR1 LNHDA, CDR2 SQIVND (reference sequence). The variable domain in full, with the rest retrieved from reference TRBV19 and TRBJ2-3, is DGGITQSPKYLFRKEGQNVTLSCEQNLNHDAMYWYRQDPGQGLRLIYYSQIVNDFQKGDIAEGYSVSREKKESFPLTVTSAQKNPTAFYLCASSITSGAYYTQYFGPGTRLTVL.

CDR3 DNA sequence: TGTGCCACCCGTCGGGACAGCCACACTGAAGCTTTCTTT. It specifies CATRRDSHTEAFF. The chain has TRBV2 and TRBJ1-1; 7 nucleotides agree with TRBD1. This CDR3 comprises 13 residues. The V gene's germline CDR1 is SNHLY and CDR2 FYNNEI. Losses at the gene ends were 10 bases for V and 3 bases for J; bases not matched to a gene: 8.

Concerning this clone itself: Other DNA sequences in this sample translate to the same CDR3. V gene TRBV5-1 combines with J gene TRBJ2-7, with D possibly TRBD1 on 6 matching bases. The V gene lost 0 bases and the J gene lost 2 bases, with 12 bases spanning the gap. The CDR3 extends over 15 amino acids. Germline values: CDR1 SGHRS, CDR2 YFSETQ. CDR3 residues: CASSLVAGATYEQYF. In nucleotides, the CDR3 is TGCGCCAGCAGCTTGGTGGCAGGGGCGACCTACGAGCAGTACTTC.

This clone came up once. This sequence joins TRBV5-1 and TRBJ2-5; 12 positions match TRBD2. The CDR3 sequence is 15 residues long. Looked up from germline, CDR1 is SGHRS and CDR2 is YFSETQ. Unmatched junction bases numbered 2, after V lost 4 bases and J lost 1 base. The CDR3 is CASSRTSGVQETQYF. DNA of the CDR3: TGCGCCAGCAGCCGGACTAGCGGGGTCCAAGAGACCCAGTACTTC.

The J gene is TRBJ1-5, the V gene TRBV5-3; no clear D gene. TRBV5-3 counts as an open reading frame of uncertain function. Trimming shortened V by 4 bases and J by 9 bases, and 17 bases separated the two germline ends. The CDR3 totals 14 residues. This chain's CDR3 is CARSTSSRGVPQHF. In nucleotides, the CDR3 is TGTGCCAGAAGCACCTCCTCTCGCGGGGTGCCCCAGCATTTT.

The V gene is TRBV10-2, the J gene TRBJ2-4; 7 nucleotides match TRBD1. V trimming: 6 bases; J trimming: 4 bases; junction bases outside the gene matches: 6. This CDR3 has 14 amino acids. The germline V gene encodes CDR1 WSHSY and CDR2 SAAADI. This CDR3 is CASRQGLRKNIQYF. CDR3 DNA: TGCGCCAGCAGACAGGGGCTGCGAAAAAACATTCAGTACTTC.

The J gene is TRBJ2-7, the V gene TRBV29-1, with unresolved D. Looked up from germline, CDR1 is SQVTM and CDR2 is ANQGSEA. The CDR3 spans 12 residues. Trimming pared 2 bases from V and 1 base from J, leaving 6 bases between. The CDR3 DNA follows: TGCAGCGTTGAAATAGCATCCTACGAGCAGTACTTC. It codes for CSVEIASYEQYF.

J is TRBJ1-6 and V is TRBV9; D is perhaps TRBD1 (6 bases). Germline CDR1 and CDR2: SGDLS and YYNGEE. The CDR3 covers 15 residues. The V end lost 2 bases, the J end lost 7 bases, and 13 bases lay between the germline ends. DNA of the CDR3: TGTGCCAGCAGCGTGGCAGGGGTGGGCAATTCACCCCTCCACTTT. As protein: CASSVAGVGNSPLHF.

This clone was counted between two and nine times. This chain connects TRBV27 to TRBJ1-2, with D maybe TRBD1 (6 bases). Germline V gene data show CDR1 as MNHEY and CDR2 as SMNVEV (reference sequence). This CDR3 region has 15 residues. With 2 bases removed from V and 4 bases from J, the gap between germline ends came to 14 bases. Here the CDR3 reads CASSLRAGARYGYTF. Here the CDR3 DNA reads TGTGCCAGCAGTTTAAGGGCAGGGGCCCGCTATGGCTACACCTTC.

Of note for this clone: Other DNA sequences in this specimen translate into the identical CDR3. The rearrangement uses TRBV9 and TRBJ2-3; D gene unclear. V was clipped by 0 bases and J by 0 bases, with 5 bases between them. There are 14 residues in the CDR3. CDR1 and CDR2 from the germline V gene are SGDLS and YYNGEE. CDR3 DNA: TGTGCCAGCAGCGTAGGGCCAAGCACAGATACGCAGTATTTT. Translation: CASSVGPSTDTQYF.

CDR3 coding DNA: TGTGCCAGCAGCCCCAGCTCCTACGAGCAGTACTTC. Translation: CASSPSSYEQYF. The chain joins TRBV3-1 (or the pseudogene TRBV3-2) to TRBJ2-7; D not resolved. The V end lost 4 bases, the J end lost 0 bases, and 4 bases lay between the germline ends. Germline loops: CDR1 LGHDT, CDR2 YNNKEL (reference sequence). This CDR3 has 12 amino acids.